Listed here are 32 T cell receptor beta chains from one sample, sequenced in a study of cytomegalovirus exposure and HLA in healthy donors. The PCR employed 60 Vbeta primers together with 13 Jbeta primers. Generated by immunoSEQ multiplex PCR, the TCRdb table keeps only in-frame clones and is missing some. The sample contains 100,000 to 150,000 clones, around 78% of which appear only once. The source material was PBMCs. The receptor source for this set is a man in his forties or fifties in good health and CMV-seronegative.

Details on this clone: Other nucleotide sequences in the sample specify the same CDR3. The CDR3, as DNA: TGTGCCAGCAGTTACGGGGGGGGTACCTACGAGCAGTACTTC. Its translation is CASSYGGGTYEQYF. This chain joins TRBV6-5 and TRBJ2-7; the match to TRBD2 covers 7 bases. The CDR3 runs 14 residues. Per germline, CDR1 MNHEY and CDR2 SVGAGI. V trimming: 2 bases; J trimming: 2 bases; junction bases outside the gene matches: 3.

The V call is TRBV2, the J call TRBJ2-1; D is perhaps TRBD2 (6 bases). Germline values: CDR1 SNHLY, CDR2 FYNNEI. CDR3 size: 14 residues. The germline V and J ends were trimmed by 6 bases and 7 bases, with 16 bases remaining between them. For the CDR3, the DNA is TGTGCCAGCAGCCTACTCGGGGGTGGGAATGAGCAGTTCTTC. Translation gives CASSLLGGGNEQFF.

The chain's CDR3 is CASSAGTVPGELFF. CDR3 sequence (DNA): TGTGCCAGCAGCGCCGGGACAGTCCCCGGGGAGCTGTTTTTT. The chain links TRBV7-2 to TRBJ2-2; 7 nucleotides line up with TRBD1. This CDR3 has 14 residues. The trim removed 5 bases at V and 6 bases at J, leaving 6 bases unmatched. The germline CDR1 and CDR2 sequences are SGHTA and FQGNSA.

The chain combines TRBV9 with TRBJ1-5; D gene ambiguous. V lost 0 bases and J lost 1, with 11 bases in between. Per the germline V gene, CDR1 is SGDLS and CDR2 is YYNGEE. The CDR3 has 16 residues. Here the CDR3 DNA reads TGTGCCAGCAGCGTAGATGAGGGCCCGAGCAATCAGCCCCAGCATTTT. Amino acids: CASSVDEGPSNQPQHF. The full variable domain, completed using reference TRBV9 and TRBJ1-5, is DSGVTQTPKHLITATGQRVTLRCSPRSGDLSVYWYQQSLDQGLQFLIQYYNGEERAKGNILERFSAQQFPDLHSELNLSSLELGDSALYFCASSVDEGPSNQPQHFGDGTRLSIL.

This clone appeared a few times. The chain employs TRBV7-2 and TRBJ2-1; 10 nucleotides line up with TRBD1. V shed 5 bases, J shed 9 bases, and the junction held 7 bases outside the gene matches. Germline-derived CDR1 and CDR2 are SGHTA and FQGNSA. CDR3 length: 14 residues. The CDR3 loop is CASSPWTGGGEQFF. The CDR3 DNA sequence: TGTGCCAGCAGCCCATGGACAGGGGGGGGTGAGCAGTTCTTC.

Note on this clone: An end of the junction does not agree with germline; a read error may underlie this. This chain joins TRBV7-7 and TRBJ2-5; 13 bases are shared with TRBD2. This CDR3 has 15 amino acids. The germline gives CDR1 SSHAT, CDR2 FNYEAQ (reference sequence). CDR3 DNA sequence: TGTGCTAGCAGCGCCGGACTAGCGGGGGAGGAGACCCAGTACTTC. Translated: CASSAGLAGEETQYF.

A single count supports this clone. V and J are TRBV7-3 and TRBJ2-7, with 8 positions matching TRBD2. Trimming at V came to 3 bases and at J to 3 bases, leaving 7 bases not matched to a gene. Germline loops: CDR1 SGHTA, CDR2 FQGTGA. This CDR3 comprises 15 residues. As DNA, the CDR3 is TGTGCCAGCAGCTTCGGGGGGGCGGGTATCTACGAGCAGTACTTC. It specifies CASSFGGAGIYEQYF.

The gene calls are TRBV5-6 and TRBJ1-1; 10 bases map to TRBD1. V dropped 4 bases and J dropped 5; count of bases not matched to a gene: 8. The germline gives CDR1 SGHDT, CDR2 YYEEEE. This CDR3 is 15 amino acids long. The DNA of the CDR3 is TGTGCCAGCAGCCCGGACAGGGGGAGGGATACTGAAGCTTTCTTT. Protein sequence: CASSPDRGRDTEAFF. The full variable domain, rest sourced from reference TRBV5-6 and TRBJ1-1, is DAGVTQSPTHLIKTRGQQVTLRCSPKSGHDTVSWYQQALGQGPQFIFQYYEEEERQRGNFPDRFSGHQFPNYSSELNVNALLLGDSALYLCASSPDRGRDTEAFFGQGTRLTVV.

In DNA, the CDR3 is TGTGCCAGCAGTTACGGTACAGGGGGGGGGACTGAAGCTTTCTTT. The encoded protein is CASSYGTGGGTEAFF. The V call is TRBV6-5, the J call TRBJ1-1; TRBD1 matches 8 bases. CDR3 length: 15 amino acids. Trimming took 2 bases from V and 5 from J; bases not matched to a gene: 7. From germline, CDR1 is MNHEY and CDR2 SVGAGI.

The chain has TRBV28 and TRBJ2-7, with a possible D match to TRBD1 (6 bases). Germline V CDR1 and CDR2: MDHEN, SYDVKM. The CDR3 covers 11 residues. CDR3 region: CGTRGPYEQYF. The CDR3 region has the DNA TGTGGTACCAGGGGTCCCTACGAGCAGTACTTC.

This clone was observed a few times. The J gene is TRBJ1-2, the V gene TRBV2; D not certain. The CDR3 contains 14 residues. Germline V gene data show CDR1 as SNHLY and CDR2 as FYNNEI. With 4 bases removed from V and 4 bases from J, the gap between germline ends came to 13 bases. The CDR3 spells CASSVDREPYGYTF. Written as DNA, the CDR3 is TGTGCCAGCAGTGTCGATCGGGAACCCTATGGCTACACCTTC. The full variable domain, in which reference TRBV2 and TRBJ1-2 provide the parts outside the CDR3, is EPEVTQTPSHQVTQMGQEVILRCVPISNHLYFYWYRQILGQKVEFLVSFYNNEISEKSEIFDDQFSVERPDGSNFTLKIRSTKLEDSAMYFCASSVDREPYGYTFGSGTRLTVV.

The gene calls are TRBV7-9 and TRBJ2-7; TRBD1 aligns across 7 bases. CDR3 length equals 19 residues. CDR1 and CDR2 from the germline V gene are SEHNR and FQNEAQ (reference sequence). V was clipped by 4 bases and J by 6 bases; unmatched bases: 24. This CDR3 reads CASSSTRTDAPRGHFEQYF. CDR3 nucleotide sequence: TGTGCCAGCAGCTCGACCCGGACAGATGCCCCAAGGGGGCACTTCGAGCAGTACTTC.

This clone came up once. This rearrangement joins TRBV10-3 to TRBJ1-1; 7 positions match TRBD1. V shed 6 bases and J 7 bases; nucleotides not matched to a gene: 8. The germline CDR1 and CDR2 sequences are ENHRY and SYGVKD. This CDR3 is built from 13 residues. The CDR3, as DNA: TGTGCCATCAGGGAGACAGGGATCTTTGAAGCTTTCTTT. Protein product: CAIRETGIFEAFF.

The chain has TRBV7-9 and TRBJ2-1, with 7 bases identical to TRBD1. With V trimmed by 1 base and J by 6 bases, 9 bases remained unmatched. The germline V gene encodes CDR1 SEHNR and CDR2 FQNEAQ (reference sequence). The CDR3 consists of 16 residues. CDR3: CASSLGHRQGRNEQFF. The CDR3 bases are TGTGCCAGCAGCTTAGGCCATAGACAGGGTCGCAATGAGCAGTTCTTC.

This chain connects TRBV4-2 to TRBJ2-1; TRBD2 matches at 9 bases. The CDR3 is made up of 16 amino acids. The J segment lost 7 bases and the V segment lost 0 bases, leaving 7 bases of the junction unmatched. Germline V lookup: CDR1 LGHNA, CDR2 YNFKEQ. The CDR3 coding sequence is TGTGCCAGCAGCCAAGATTGGGCGGGGGGGTGGAATGAGCAGTTCTTC. Its protein product is CASSQDWAGGWNEQFF.

The rearrangement uses TRBV5-1 and TRBJ1-2; D gene uncertain. CDR1 is SGHRS and CDR2 is YFSETQ in the germline V gene. Trimming took off 0 bases at V and 7 bases at J, with 13 bases between the two ends. The CDR3 covers 14 residues. As DNA, the CDR3 is TGCGCCAGCAGCTTGGTCCCTTACCGAGGTGGCTACACCTTC. Translating gives CASSLVPYRGGYTF.

The rearrangement links TRBV11-1 to TRBJ1-1, with 7 bases aligning to TRBD1. The CDR3 loop spans 15 amino acids. Germline V gene data show CDR1 as SGHAT and CDR2 as FQDESV (reference sequence). V shed 5 bases and J 5 bases; nucleotides not matched to a gene: 11. The CDR3 DNA reads as TGTGCCAGCAGCGCACAAACAGGGGAAGGGACTGAAGCTTTCTTT. Its protein is CASSAQTGEGTEAFF.

The V gene is TRBV7-8, the J gene TRBJ2-3, with 8 bases matching TRBD1. The J segment lost 7 bases and the V segment lost 1 base, leaving 7 bases of the junction unmatched. This CDR3 contains 15 residues. Looked up from germline, CDR1 is SGHVS and CDR2 is FQNEAQ. CDR3 region: CASSLGRQGAYTQYF. CDR3 bases: TGTGCCAGCAGCTTAGGGCGGCAGGGGGCGTATACGCAGTATTTT. Variable domain in full (rest from reference TRBV7-8 and TRBJ2-3): GAGVSQSPRYKVAKRGQDVALRCDPISGHVSLFWYQQALGQGPEFLTYFQNEAQLDKSGLPSDRFFAERPEGSVSTLKIQRTQQEDSAVYLCASSLGRQGAYTQYFGPGTRLTVL.

The chain is built from TRBV27 and TRBJ2-2; TRBD1 matches 8 bases. Germline V lookup: CDR1 MNHEY, CDR2 SMNVEV (reference sequence). The CDR3 totals 15 residues. J was trimmed by 1 base and V by 2 bases; bases with no gene match: 0. The CDR3 DNA reads as TGTGCCAGCAGTTTAGGACAGGGGAACACCGGGGAGCTGTTTTTT. Its translation: CASSLGQGNTGELFF.

V gene TRBV10-3 combines with J gene TRBJ1-3; D unclear. The CDR3 covers 16 residues. Looked up from germline, CDR1 is ENHRY and CDR2 is SYGVKD. Trimming left V 4 bases short and J 4 bases short, with 17 bases between. CDR3 bases: TGTGCCATCAGTGCCGGTTCTGAATGGTTAGGAAACACCATATATTTT. Translating it yields CAISAGSEWLGNTIYF.

V usage is TRBV7-7 and J usage is TRBJ2-1; maybe TRBD1 (6 bases). The V gene's germline CDR1 is SSHAT and CDR2 FNYEAQ (reference sequence). The CDR3 is made up of 14 amino acids. Trimming removed 5 bases at V and 1 base at J, with 9 bases between. The CDR3 loop is CASSPGQSYNEQFF. CDR3 in DNA: TGTGCCAGCAGCCCCGGACAGTCCTACAATGAGCAGTTCTTC.

The chain links TRBV2 to TRBJ1-1; tentatively, D is TRBD1 (5 bases). CDR3 size: 14 residues. From germline, CDR1 is SNHLY and CDR2 FYNNEI. Between the trimmed V and J ends, which lost 3 bases and 3 bases, there was a span of 11 bases. The CDR3 nucleotides read TGTGCCAGCAGTGACTGGGGGGGGGACACTGAAGCTTTCTTT. Its translation is CASSDWGGDTEAFF.

The chain employs TRBV5-4 and TRBJ2-2; D is uncertain. Germline assignment: CDR1 SGHNT and CDR2 YYREEE (reference sequence). This CDR3 comprises 13 residues. Trimming shortened V by 5 bases and J by 2 bases, and 7 bases separated the two germline ends. CDR3 DNA sequence: TGTGCCAGCAGGTCGCTAAACACCGGGGAGCTGTTTTTT. As protein: CASRSLNTGELFF.

This clone was detected a few times. The rearrangement uses TRBV5-6 and TRBJ1-6; D is unclear. The V gene's germline CDR1 is SGHDT and CDR2 YYEEEE. Trimming removed 0 bases at V and 6 bases at J, with 10 bases between. The CDR3 runs 15 residues. CDR3 nucleotides: TGTGCCAGCAGCTTGGACGGAGGACCTAATTCACCCCTCCACTTT. Translation gives CASSLDGGPNSPLHF.

The genes are TRBV6-6 and TRBJ2-7; D is possibly TRBD2 (5 bases). CDR1 and CDR2 (germline): MNHNY, SVGAGI (reference sequence). V was clipped by 3 bases and J by 7 bases, with 16 bases between them. This CDR3 spans 14 amino acids. CDR3 coding DNA: TGTGCCAGCAGTTATATCGGGGTTGAGCGAGAGCAGTACTTC. Its translation: CASSYIGVEREQYF.

The J gene is TRBJ2-3, the V gene TRBV7-2, with D unresolved. This CDR3 has 12 residues. Germline CDR1 SGHTA, CDR2 FQGNSA. V shed 2 bases and J shed 4 bases, with 4 bases lying between them. The CDR3 protein is CASSLLPDTQYF. Here the CDR3 DNA reads TGTGCCAGCAGCTTACTTCCAGATACGCAGTATTTT.

The V call is TRBV6-5, the J call TRBJ1-1; no firm D call. CDR1 and CDR2 (germline): MNHEY, SVGAGI. The germline V and J ends were trimmed by 6 bases and 1 base, with 12 bases remaining between them. The CDR3 totals 14 residues. The chain's CDR3 is CASRPTSGNTEAFF. The CDR3 nucleotides read TGTGCCAGCAGGCCTACCTCCGGGAACACTGAAGCTTTCTTT.

Only one count was recorded for this clone. The chain uses TRBV7-3 and TRBJ2-1; a possible D gene is TRBD1 (6 bases). The V end was cut by 5 bases, the J end by 4 bases, with 15 bases between. This CDR3 is 15 amino acids long. Germline CDR1 SGHTA, CDR2 FQGTGA. The CDR3 sequence is CASSASGAKYNEQFF. For the CDR3, the DNA is TGTGCCAGCAGCGCCTCAGGGGCCAAATACAATGAGCAGTTCTTC. The full variable domain, completed using reference TRBV7-3 and TRBJ2-1, is GAGVSQTPSNKVTEKGKYVELRCDPISGHTALYWYRQSLGQGPEFLIYFQGTGAADDSGLPNDRFFAVRPEGSVSTLKIQRTERGDSAVYLCASSASGAKYNEQFFGPGTRLTVL.

This rearrangement joins TRBV29-1 to TRBJ1-1; TRBD1 matches 7 bases. CDR1 SQVTM and CDR2 ANQGSEA come from the germline V gene. The CDR3 spans 10 residues. Trimming took 6 bases from V and 8 from J; bases not matched to a gene: 3. CDR3 loop: CSVGGREAFF. For the CDR3, the DNA is TGCAGCGTAGGGGGCAGGGAAGCTTTCTTT.

This chain connects TRBV28 to TRBJ2-1, with D maybe TRBD2 (5 bases). The germline gives CDR1 MDHEN, CDR2 SYDVKM. The CDR3 length is 13 residues. Trimming took off 7 bases at V and 6 bases at J, with 13 bases between the two ends. The CDR3 DNA sequence: TGTGCCAGCACCTTAGCGACGGGCAATGAGCAGTTCTTC. As protein: CASTLATGNEQFF.

The genes are TRBV6-5 and TRBJ2-5, with D perhaps matching TRBD2 (6 bases). The DNA matches TRBJ2-7 better at its end, which makes the J call doubtful. Germline V gene sequence: CDR1 MNHEY, CDR2 SVGAGI. The length of the CDR3 is 14 residues. The CDR3 here is CASRLPGGTGEQYF. CDR3 sequence (DNA): TGTGCCAGCAGGCTCCCCGGGGGTACTGGCGAGCAGTACTTC.

The chain employs TRBV4-3 and TRBJ2-7; D not certain. CDR1 is LGHNA and CDR2 is YSLEER in the germline V gene. Trimming pared 4 bases from V and 4 bases from J, leaving 11 bases between. This CDR3 comprises 13 residues. The CDR3, as DNA: TGCGCCAGCAGCCCCGGTACACAGTACGAGCAGTACTTC. Translation gives CASSPGTQYEQYF.